Shown below are 8 T cell receptor beta chains from a single sample sequenced in a study of T cell responses to AZD1222 COVID-19 vaccine. The method was immunoSEQ multiplex PCR; TCRdb's version includes in-frame clones alone and lacks a portion of them. This table has just over 95,000 clones, approximately 91% appearing once. The source material was peripheral blood, sampled on day 0 of AZD1222 vaccination. These receptors were taken from an adult in good health.

Written as DNA, the CDR3 is TGTGCCAGCAGCCGAATCGGGGGACGGGGCGCCGGAAAGCAGTACTTC. Protein sequence: CASSRIGGRGAGKQYF. This chain uses TRBV11-2 with TRBJ2-7, with D possibly being TRBD2 (6 bases). V was cut by 5 bases and J by 8 bases, with 25 bases left in between. This CDR3 region has 16 residues. CDR1 SGHAT and CDR2 FQNNGV come from the germline V gene.

The chain joins TRBV5-6 to TRBJ2-2; 8 bases align to TRBD2. Looked up from germline, CDR1 is SGHDT and CDR2 is YYEEEE. CDR3 length: 15 residues. J lost 7 bases, V lost 3 bases, and 8 bases had no gene match. In DNA form, the CDR3 reads TGTGCCAGCAGCTCAAACGGGGGGGCCGACGGGGAGCTGTTTTTT. Residues: CASSSNGGADGELFF.

This rearrangement joins TRBV9 to TRBJ2-5; 7 positions match TRBD2. V gave up 3 bases and J gave up 5 bases; unmatched junction bases: 7. The CDR3 is 14 amino acids. CDR1 is SGDLS and CDR2 is YYNGEE in the germline V gene. CDR3 residues: CASSETGTMETQYF. The CDR3 bases are TGTGCCAGCAGCGAGACCGGGACTATGGAGACCCAGTACTTC.

The rearrangement joins TRBV7-3 to TRBJ1-1; D unresolved. Germline CDR1 SGHTA, CDR2 FQGTGA. The length of the CDR3 is 13 residues. Trimming took off 5 bases at V and 4 bases at J, with 11 bases between the two ends. The CDR3 region has the DNA TGTGCCAGCAGCCGAGCCGGGAGCACTGAAGCTTTCTTT. Translated: CASSRAGSTEAFF.

This rearrangement joins TRBV7-9 to TRBJ1-4; D perhaps matches TRBD1 (5 bases). This CDR3 comprises 14 residues. CDR1 is SEHNR and CDR2 is FQNEAQ in the germline V gene (reference sequence). The V and J ends lost 5 bases and 4 bases respectively, with 11 bases between them. CDR3 nucleotide sequence: TGTGCCAGCAGCCGGGACGGGGATAATGAAAAACTGTTTTTT. Encoded protein: CASSRDGDNEKLFF.

The V gene is TRBV27, the J gene TRBJ1-3; D unresolved. Germline CDR1 reads MNHEY; CDR2 reads SMNVEV (reference sequence). V gave up 6 bases and J gave up 0 bases, with 9 bases separating them. The CDR3 is 14 residues long. CDR3 bases: TGTGCCAGCAGAAAGACTTACTCTGGAAACACCATATATTTT. It codes for CASRKTYSGNTIYF.

V gene TRBV28 combines with J gene TRBJ1-2, with no clear D. Looked up from germline, CDR1 is MDHEN and CDR2 is SYDVKM. Trimming removed 2 bases from V and 5 bases from J, with 6 bases in between. This CDR3 spans 12 amino acids. The CDR3 DNA sequence: TGTGCCAGCAGTTTACACAGATATGGCTACACCTTC. Its translation: CASSLHRYGYTF.

This chain joins TRBV11-2 and TRBJ1-1; the D gene is possibly TRBD1 (5 bases). Germline CDR1 and CDR2: SGHAT and FQNNGV. Trimming shortened V by 4 bases and J by 1 base, and 7 bases separated the two germline ends. The CDR3 is 13 residues long. DNA for the CDR3: TGTGCCAGCAGCTCAGACAGGAACACTGAAGCTTTCTTT. Residues: CASSSDRNTEAFF. Combining the CDR3 with reference TRBV11-2 and TRBJ1-1 gives the whole variable domain EAGVAQSPRYKIIEKRQSVAFWCNPISGHATLYWYQQILGQGPKLLIQFQNNGVVDDSQLPKDRFSAERLKGVDSTLKIQPAKLEDSAVYLCASSSDRNTEAFFGQGTRLTVV.